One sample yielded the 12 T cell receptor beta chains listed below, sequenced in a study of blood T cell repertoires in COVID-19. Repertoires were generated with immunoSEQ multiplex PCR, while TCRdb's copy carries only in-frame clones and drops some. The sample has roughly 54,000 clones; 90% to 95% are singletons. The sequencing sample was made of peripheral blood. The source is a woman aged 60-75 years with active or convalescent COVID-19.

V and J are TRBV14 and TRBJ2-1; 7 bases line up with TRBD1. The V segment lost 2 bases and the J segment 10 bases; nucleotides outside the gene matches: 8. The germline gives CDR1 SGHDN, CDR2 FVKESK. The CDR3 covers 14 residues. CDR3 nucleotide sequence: TGTGCCAGCAGCCAACGACAGGGATGGGGGGAGCAGTTCTTC. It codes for CASSQRQGWGEQFF.

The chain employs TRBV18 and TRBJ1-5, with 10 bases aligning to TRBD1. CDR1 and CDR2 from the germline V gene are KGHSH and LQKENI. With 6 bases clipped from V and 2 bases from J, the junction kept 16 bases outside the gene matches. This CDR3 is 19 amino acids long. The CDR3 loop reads CASSPRDRGSISGNQPQHF. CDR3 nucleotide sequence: TGTGCCAGCTCTCCCCGGGACAGGGGATCCATTTCAGGCAATCAGCCCCAGCATTTT. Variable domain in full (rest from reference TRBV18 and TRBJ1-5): NAGVMQNPRHLVRRRGQEARLRCSPMKGHSHVYWYRQLPEEGLKFMVYLQKENIIDESGMPKERFSAEFPKEGPSILRIQQVVRGDSAAYFCASSPRDRGSISGNQPQHFGDGTRLSIL.

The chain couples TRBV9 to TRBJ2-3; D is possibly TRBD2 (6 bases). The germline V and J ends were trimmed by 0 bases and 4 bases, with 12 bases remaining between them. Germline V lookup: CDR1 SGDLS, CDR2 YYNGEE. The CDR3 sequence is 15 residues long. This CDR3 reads CASSVVGGSADTQYF. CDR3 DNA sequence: TGTGCCAGCAGCGTAGTGGGAGGTTCGGCAGATACGCAGTATTTT. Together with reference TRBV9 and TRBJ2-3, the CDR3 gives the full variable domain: DSGVTQTPKHLITATGQRVTLRCSPRSGDLSVYWYQQSLDQGLQFLIQYYNGEERAKGNILERFSAQQFPDLHSELNLSSLELGDSALYFCASSVVGGSADTQYFGPGTRLTVL.

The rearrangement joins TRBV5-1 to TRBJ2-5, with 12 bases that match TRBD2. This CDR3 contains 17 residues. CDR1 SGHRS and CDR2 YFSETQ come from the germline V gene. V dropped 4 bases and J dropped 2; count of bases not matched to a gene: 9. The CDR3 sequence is CASSGDPLAGGQETQYF. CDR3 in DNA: TGCGCCAGCAGCGGTGACCCGCTAGCGGGAGGGCAAGAGACCCAGTACTTC.

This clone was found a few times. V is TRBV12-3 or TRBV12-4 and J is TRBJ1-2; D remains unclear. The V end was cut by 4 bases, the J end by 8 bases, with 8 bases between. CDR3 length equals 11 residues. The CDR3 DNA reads TGTGCCAGCAGTTATGGCCAGGGCTACACCTTC. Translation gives CASSYGQGYTF.

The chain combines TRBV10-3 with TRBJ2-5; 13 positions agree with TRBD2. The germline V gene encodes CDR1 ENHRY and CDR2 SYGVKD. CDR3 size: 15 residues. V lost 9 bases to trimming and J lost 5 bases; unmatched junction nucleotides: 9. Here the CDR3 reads CAITSGTSGVETQYF. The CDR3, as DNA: TGTGCCATTACATCCGGGACTAGCGGGGTGGAGACCCAGTACTTC.

CDR3 region: CASKDSEELNQPQHF. For the CDR3, the DNA is TGTGCCAGCAAGGACAGTGAGGAATTAAATCAGCCCCAGCATTTT. The chain couples TRBV6-5 to TRBJ1-5, with a tentative D call TRBD1 (6 bases). Germline V CDR1 and CDR2: MNHEY, SVGAGI. This CDR3 has 15 residues. V dropped 7 bases and J dropped 4 bases, with 17 bases sitting between them.

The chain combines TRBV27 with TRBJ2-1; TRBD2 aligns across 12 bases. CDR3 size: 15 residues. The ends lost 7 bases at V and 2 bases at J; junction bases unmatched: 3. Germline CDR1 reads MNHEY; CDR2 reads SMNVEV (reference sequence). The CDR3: CASTLAGGTYNEQFF. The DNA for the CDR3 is TGTGCCAGCACCCTAGCGGGAGGGACCTACAATGAGCAGTTCTTC.

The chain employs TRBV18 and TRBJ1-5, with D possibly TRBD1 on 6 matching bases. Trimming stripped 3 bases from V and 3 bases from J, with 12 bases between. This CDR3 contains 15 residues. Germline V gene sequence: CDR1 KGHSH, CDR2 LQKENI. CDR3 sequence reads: CASSPGGGHNQPQHF. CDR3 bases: TGTGCCAGCTCACCGGGGGGGGGCCACAATCAGCCCCAGCATTTT.

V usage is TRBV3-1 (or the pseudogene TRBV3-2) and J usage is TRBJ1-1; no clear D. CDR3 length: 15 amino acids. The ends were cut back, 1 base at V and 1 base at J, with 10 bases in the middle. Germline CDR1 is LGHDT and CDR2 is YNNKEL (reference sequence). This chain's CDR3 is CASSQGEIWNTEAFF. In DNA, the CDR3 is TGTGCCAGCAGCCAAGGCGAGATCTGGAACACTGAAGCTTTCTTT.

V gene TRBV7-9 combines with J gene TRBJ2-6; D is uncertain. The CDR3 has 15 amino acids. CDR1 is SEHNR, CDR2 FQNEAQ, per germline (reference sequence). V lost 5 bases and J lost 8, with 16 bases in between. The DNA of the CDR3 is TGTGCCAGCAGCCGCCTGGTTACGGTGACCAACGTCCTGACTTTC. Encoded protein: CASSRLVTVTNVLTF.

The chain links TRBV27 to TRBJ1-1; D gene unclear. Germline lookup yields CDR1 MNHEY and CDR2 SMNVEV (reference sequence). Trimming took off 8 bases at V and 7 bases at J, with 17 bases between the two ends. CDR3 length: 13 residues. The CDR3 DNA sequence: TGTGCCAGCCGTGACACCGACACCTTTGAAGCTTTCTTT. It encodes CASRDTDTFEAFF.